These 5 T cell receptor beta chains were all obtained from the same sample, sequenced in a study of T cell repertoires in cytomegalovirus infection. Via MiXCR, TCRdb re-called the reads, giving one row per CDR3 protein. The repertoire holds some 680,000 distinct CDR3 sequences, with under 40% as singletons. Sequencing was carried out using PBMCs. Receptors originate from a human donor in good health (CMV status not recorded). Some clones in this sample may be carry-over from other donors' samples.

The chain uses TRBV4-1 and TRBJ1-1; D may be TRBD1 (5 bases). The CDR3 extends over 19 amino acids. V was trimmed by 1 base and J by 4 bases, leaving 25 bases between them. Germline CDR1 MGHRA, CDR2 YSYEKL. In DNA, the CDR3 is TGCGCCAGCAGCCAAGTTCTGGTCCGGGGTGGGGGGGGGATCACTGAAGCTTTCTTT. Translated, it gives CASSQVLVRGGGGITEAFF.

This sequence joins TRBV6-1 and TRBJ1-2, with 9 bases identical to TRBD1. In germline, CDR1 is MNHNS, CDR2 SASEGT. The CDR3 consists of 14 residues. Trimming removed 7 bases from V and 4 bases from J; junction bases left unmatched: 7. The CDR3: CASTAGTGLYGYTF. CDR3 coding DNA: TGTGCCAGCACCGCGGGGACAGGGCTCTATGGCTACACCTTC.

This clonotype was seen a few times. The chain combines TRBV10-3 with TRBJ1-3; D is undetermined. The CDR3 contains 14 residues. Trimming cost V 4 bases and J 2 bases, with 9 bases left between them. Germline CDR1 is ENHRY and CDR2 is SYGVKD. The CDR3 protein is CAISGRDPGNTIYF. Here the CDR3 DNA reads TGTGCCATCAGTGGCAGAGATCCTGGAAACACCATATATTTT.

The rearrangement uses TRBV19 and TRBJ2-2, with TRBD1 as a possible D gene (6 bases). V lost 2 bases to trimming and J lost 0 bases, with 10 bases between them. The CDR3 has 16 residues. In germline, CDR1 is LNHDA, CDR2 SQIVND (reference sequence). Written as DNA, the CDR3 is TGTGCCAGTAGTATAAGGACAGTCGCGAACACCGGGGAGCTGTTTTTT. It codes for CASSIRTVANTGELFF.

This clonotype has more than one count but fewer than ten. The V gene is TRBV30, the J gene TRBJ1-2; TRBD1 agrees at 9 bases. Trimming removed 3 bases from V and 4 bases from J; junction bases left unmatched: 6. The germline CDR1 and CDR2 sequences are GTSNPN and SVGIG (reference sequence). The CDR3 spans 14 residues. CDR3 loop: CAWRRMTGGYGYTF. In DNA, the CDR3 is TGTGCCTGGAGAAGGATGACAGGGGGCTATGGCTACACCTTC.